Shown below are 18 T cell receptor beta chains from a single sample sequenced in a study of early T cells in non-severe SARS-CoV-2 infection. TCRdb called the 5' RACE reads again in MiXCR, with one record for every CDR3 protein. The data hold tens of thousands of distinct CDR3 sequences, with approximately 15% observed a single time. The sample consisted of whole blood. The receptors originated from an adult who was a healthcare worker with PCR-confirmed SARS-CoV-2 infection or an uninfected control (not recorded which).

This clonotype was recorded many times. V usage is TRBV20-1 and J usage is TRBJ1-3; no clear D. Germline CDR1 reads DFQATT; CDR2 reads SNEGSKA (reference sequence). This CDR3 comprises 17 residues. V lost 6 bases and J lost 3, with 24 bases in between. CDR3 residues: CSAESETWEEGGNTIYF. For the CDR3, the DNA is TGCAGTGCCGAGTCGGAAACTTGGGAGGAAGGTGGAAACACCATATATTTT.

This chain uses TRBV12-3 or TRBV12-4 with TRBJ1-5; tentative D call: TRBD1 (6 bases). The CDR3 has 13 residues. V was pared by 7 bases and J by 4 bases, with 11 bases between. This chain's CDR3 is CASTPDSNQPQHF. Here the CDR3 DNA reads TGTGCCAGCACCCCGGACAGTAATCAGCCCCAGCATTTT.

In nucleotides, the CDR3 is TGCAGCGTTGACGGAATTTACACTGAAGCTTTCTTT. It is translated as CSVDGIYTEAFF. This chain uses TRBV29-1 with TRBJ1-1, with D unresolved. V was trimmed by 3 bases and J by 3 bases, leaving 8 bases between them. The germline CDR1 and CDR2 sequences are SQVTM and ANQGSEA. The CDR3 length is 12 residues. The variable domain in full, with the rest retrieved from reference TRBV29-1 and TRBJ1-1, is SAVISQKPSRDICQRGTSLTIQCQVDSQVTMMFWYRQQPGQSLTLIATANQGSEATYESGFVIDKFPISRPNLTFSTLTVSNMSPEDSSIYLCSVDGIYTEAFFGQGTRLTVV.

Many counts were recorded for this clonotype. The chain combines TRBV6-5 with TRBJ2-3; D is possibly TRBD1 (5 bases). The V end lost 2 bases, the J end lost 1 base, and 10 bases lay between the germline ends. The germline V gene encodes CDR1 MNHEY and CDR2 SVGAGI. The CDR3 contains 15 residues. The CDR3: CASSYGVRGTDTQYF. CDR3 nucleotide sequence: TGTGCCAGCAGTTACGGGGTCAGGGGCACAGATACGCAGTATTTT.

With regard to this clonotype: The CDR3 does not end in the conserved phenylalanine or tryptophan, so this is likely a read error. The CDR3 loop is CASSLGGQGRITGELFL. Here the CDR3 DNA reads TGTGCCAGCAGCTTGGGGGGACAGGGCCGTATCACCGGGGAGCTGTTTCTT. The chain combines TRBV5-4 with TRBJ2-2; TRBD1 matches at 9 bases. Germline assignment: CDR1 SGHNT and CDR2 YYREEE (reference sequence). V trimming: 0 bases; J trimming: 4 bases; junction bases outside the gene matches: 7. This CDR3 comprises 17 residues.

The rearrangement joins TRBV5-1 to TRBJ2-2, with 7 bases that match TRBD1. Losses at the gene ends were 4 bases for V and 5 bases for J; bases not matched to a gene: 8. The CDR3 totals 15 residues. Germline CDR1 is SGHRS and CDR2 is YFSETQ. In DNA form, the CDR3 reads TGCGCCAGCAGCCTACCGGGACAGCTAACCGGGGAGCTGTTTTTT. Translating gives CASSLPGQLTGELFF.

This clonotype was seen a few times. The chain carries TRBV12-3 or TRBV12-4 and TRBJ1-1; 7 bases line up with TRBD1. V gave up 5 bases and J gave up 5 bases; unmatched junction bases: 5. The CDR3 totals 13 residues. In DNA, the CDR3 is TGTGCCAGCAGTCGACAGGGTAGGACTGAAGCTTTCTTT. It specifies CASSRQGRTEAFF.

This rearrangement joins TRBV2 to TRBJ2-2; no reliable D call. Germline V gene lookup returns CDR1 SNHLY and CDR2 FYNNEI. The CDR3 runs to 15 residues. The ends were cut back, 2 bases at V and 1 base at J, with 8 bases in the middle. This chain's CDR3 is CASSERAGNTGELFF. Written as DNA, the CDR3 is TGTGCCAGCAGTGAAAGGGCAGGGAACACCGGGGAGCTGTTTTTT. The variable domain in full, completed from reference TRBV2 and TRBJ2-2, reads EPEVTQTPSHQVTQMGQEVILRCVPISNHLYFYWYRQILGQKVEFLVSFYNNEISEKSEIFDDQFSVERPDGSNFTLKIRSTKLEDSAMYFCASSERAGNTGELFFGEGSRLTVL.

This clonotype was recorded many times. The chain links TRBV10-3 to TRBJ2-5; 12 positions match TRBD1. CDR1 and CDR2 from the germline V gene are ENHRY and SYGVKD. The ends lost 0 bases at V and 3 bases at J; junction bases unmatched: 5. The CDR3 loop spans 17 amino acids. CDR3 in DNA: TGTGCCATCAGTGAGTCTGTTGGGACAGGGGGCGAAGAGACCCAGTACTTC. Translating gives CAISESVGTGGEETQYF.

The gene calls are TRBV7-9 and TRBJ2-4; possible D gene TRBD2, 5 bases. Trimming cost V 1 base and J 5 bases, with 12 bases left between them. This CDR3 is built from 15 residues. Germline V gene sequence: CDR1 SEHNR, CDR2 FQNEAQ (reference sequence). CDR3 amino acids: CASSLGSGRENIQYF. Written as DNA, the CDR3 is TGTGCCAGCAGCTTAGGTTCGGGAAGAGAAAACATTCAGTACTTC. Supplemented by reference TRBV7-9 and TRBJ2-4, the full variable domain reads DTGVSQNPRHKITKRGQNVTFRCDPISEHNRLYWYRQTLGQGPEFLTYFQNEAQLEKSRLLSDRFSAERPKGSFSTLEIQRTEQGDSAMYLCASSLGSGRENIQYFGAGTRLSVL.

This clonotype has a count of ten or more. The chain couples TRBV13 to TRBJ1-1; no clear D gene. CDR1 is PRHDT, CDR2 FYEKMQ, per germline (reference sequence). This CDR3 contains 17 residues. With 4 bases removed from V and 11 bases from J, the gap between germline ends came to 29 bases. DNA for the CDR3: TGTGCCAGCAGCTCGAAAGGACTATCACTAAGTCGCGCTCAGGCTTTCTTT. This gives the protein CASSSKGLSLSRAQAFF.

This clonotype was detected only a few times. The chain joins TRBV20-1 to TRBJ2-4; tentative D call: TRBD1 (7 bases). This CDR3 region has 16 residues. The germline CDR1 and CDR2 sequences are DFQATT and SNEGSKA (reference sequence). V lost 2 bases and J 1 base, leaving 15 bases between the germline ends. The CDR3 protein is CSARRFRGAAKNIQYF. The CDR3 DNA reads as TGCAGTGCTAGAAGATTCAGGGGGGCGGCCAAAAACATTCAGTACTTC.

The chain combines TRBV2 with TRBJ1-5; TRBD1 is a possible D gene (6 bases). This CDR3 is built from 15 residues. Germline V gene sequence: CDR1 SNHLY, CDR2 FYNNEI. Trimming removed 5 bases from V and 2 bases from J, with 13 bases in between. The CDR3 region is CASSRDKPRNQPQHF. The CDR3 DNA sequence: TGTGCCAGCAGTCGGGACAAGCCCCGCAATCAGCCCCAGCATTTT. The full variable domain, its missing parts supplied by reference TRBV2 and TRBJ1-5, is EPEVTQTPSHQVTQMGQEVILRCVPISNHLYFYWYRQILGQKVEFLVSFYNNEISEKSEIFDDQFSVERPDGSNFTLKIRSTKLEDSAMYFCASSRDKPRNQPQHFGDGTRLSIL.

This clonotype was recorded a few times. The chain recombines TRBV5-1 with TRBJ2-3; possible D gene TRBD2, 6 bases. The CDR3 runs 12 residues. Per germline, CDR1 SGHRS and CDR2 YFSETQ. The germline V and J ends were trimmed by 3 bases and 6 bases, with 8 bases remaining between them. For the CDR3, the DNA is TGCGCCAGCAGCTGGGGGGTTGATACGCAGTATTTT. Translated, it gives CASSWGVDTQYF.

This clonotype was found a few times. The rearrangement links TRBV19 to TRBJ2-1; the D gene is possibly TRBD1 (5 bases). Trimming stripped 7 bases from V and 4 bases from J, with 17 bases between. The V gene's germline CDR1 is LNHDA and CDR2 SQIVND (reference sequence). This CDR3 comprises 15 residues. This chain's CDR3 is CASTYKGPPYNEQFF. CDR3 DNA: TGTGCCAGTACCTATAAGGGGCCACCTTACAATGAGCAGTTCTTC.

This clonotype has only a few counts. The genes are TRBV7-3 and TRBJ2-1; tentatively, D is TRBD1 (6 bases). Germline V gives CDR1 SGHTA, CDR2 FQGTGA. This CDR3 is built from 14 residues. The ends were cut back, 5 bases at V and 7 bases at J, with 15 bases in the middle. The CDR3 reads CASSRMWDTNEQFF. In nucleotides, the CDR3 is TGTGCCAGCAGCCGCATGTGGGACACAAATGAGCAGTTCTTC.

This clonotype was observed many times. V and J are TRBV7-6 and TRBJ1-5; D not certain. The CDR3 runs to 17 residues. V lost 4 bases to trimming and J lost 4 bases, with 20 bases between them. CDR1 and CDR2 from the germline V gene are SGHVS and FNYEAQ. CDR3 coding DNA: TGTGCCAGCAGCTCGGTGTATGCAGGACCGCAAAATCAGCCCCAGCATTTT. Protein product: CASSSVYAGPQNQPQHF.

This clonotype has a handful of counts. This sequence joins TRBV7-2 and TRBJ2-7, with D perhaps matching TRBD1 (6 bases). The CDR3 is 13 amino acids. From germline, CDR1 is SGHTA and CDR2 FQGNSA. The V end was cut by 3 bases, the J end by 5 bases, with 11 bases between. Here the CDR3 DNA reads TGTGCCAGCAGCTTTATGGACAGAGACGAGCAGTACGTC. It specifies CASSFMDRDEQYV.